These 25 T cell receptor beta chains were sequenced from one sample in a study of regulatory T cells in long-lasting Graves disease. To make TCR beta libraries, researchers used iRepertoire HTBI primers and Arm-PCR of CDR3 regions. TCRdb used MiXCR to reprocess the multiplex PCR reads, holding one entry per CDR3 protein. Among 400,000 to 550,000 distinct CDR3 sequences listed, 15% were seen once. This sample's time point: newly diagnosed GD, antithyroid drugs for less than 3 months. Making the TCR library involved RNA that had been extracted from PBMCs. These sequences were also reported in another study, on T cells in Graves' hyperthyroidism and ophthalmopathy.

Sample: peripheral blood mononuclear cells (PBMCs), taken at new diagnosis, from a patient treated with antithyroid drugs. These receptors came from a woman in her thirties with Graves disease.

There are a few counts of this clonotype. The rearrangement joins TRBV10-3 to TRBJ1-3; no reliable D call. The V end lost 6 bases, the J end lost 0 bases, and 12 bases lay between the germline ends. CDR1 ENHRY and CDR2 SYGVKD come from the germline V gene. This CDR3 spans 15 amino acids. As DNA, the CDR3 is TGTGCCATCAGACTCGGCACTAGCTCTGGAAACACCATATATTTT. This sequence encodes CAIRLGTSSGNTIYF.

For this clonotype: A much larger clonotype is one base distant, so this may be a read error. V is TRBV11-2 and J is TRBJ2-5; TRBD1 or TRBD2 may be the D gene (6 bases each). The J call may be in error: the DNA end matches TRBJ2-1 better. This CDR3 has 16 amino acids. Germline V CDR1 and CDR2: SGHAT, FQNNGV. As DNA, the CDR3 is TGTGCCAGCAGCTTAGCGCCCCGAGGGGGGCCGTACGAGCAGTTCTTC. Encoded protein: CASSLAPRGGPYEQFF.

Of note for this clonotype: The CDR3 end shows no conserved phenylalanine or tryptophan, and so a read error is likely. The CDR3 DNA reads as TGTGCCATCAGTGAGAGCGGGAGGGGTGTGTACGAGCAGTACTCC. This gives the protein CAISESGRGVYEQYS. The chain couples TRBV10-3 to TRBJ2-7; 10 bases line up with TRBD2. V shed 2 bases and J 4 bases; nucleotides not matched to a gene: 5. CDR1 is ENHRY and CDR2 is SYGVKD in the germline V gene. CDR3 length equals 15 residues.

This clonotype turned up a few times. The chain couples TRBV6-4 to TRBJ2-2; TRBD1 might be the D (6 bases). Trimming removed 2 bases at V and 7 bases at J, with 11 bases between. The CDR3 has 14 residues. The germline CDR1 and CDR2 sequences are MRHNA and SNTAGT. This CDR3 reads CASSDKGEGGELFF. The CDR3 coding sequence is TGTGCCAGCAGTGACAAGGGGGAAGGCGGGGAGCTGTTTTTT.

This clonotype was recorded a few times. The gene calls are TRBV12-3 or TRBV12-4 and TRBJ2-2, with D possibly TRBD2 on 7 matching bases. The CDR3 length is 16 residues. V was shortened by 6 bases and J by 2 bases, with 16 bases between the two germline ends. The CDR3 protein is CASSVEGGTNTGELFF. The CDR3 DNA sequence: TGTGCCAGCAGCGTAGAGGGGGGGACAAACACCGGGGAGCTGTTTTTT.

The J gene is TRBJ1-2, the V gene TRBV5-1; D uncertain. Looked up from germline, CDR1 is SGHRS and CDR2 is YFSETQ. This CDR3 is built from 14 residues. V lost 0 bases to trimming and J lost 9 bases, with 15 bases between them. This CDR3 is CASSLGHSLWSYTF. In DNA, the CDR3 is TGCGCCAGCAGCTTGGGCCACTCTCTTTGGAGCTACACCTTC.

Only a few counts were recorded for this clonotype. The rearrangement joins TRBV7-9 to TRBJ2-4; 10 positions match TRBD1. Germline V gene sequence: CDR1 SEHNR, CDR2 FQNEAQ (reference sequence). This CDR3 is built from 15 residues. J gave up 8 bases and V 5 bases, and 9 bases lay outside the gene matches. In nucleotides, the CDR3 is TGTGCCAGCAGCCCCCGACAGGGGGCGCGGGACATTCAGTACTTC. It yields the protein CASSPRQGARDIQYF.

This clonotype was seen many times. The chain uses TRBV18 and TRBJ1-1; TRBD1 matches at 10 bases. Germline V gene lookup returns CDR1 KGHSH and CDR2 LQKENI. The ends lost 2 bases at V and 3 bases at J; junction bases unmatched: 9. The CDR3 loop spans 17 amino acids. Written as DNA, the CDR3 is TGTGCCAGCTCACCATACGCCCGGGACAGGGGATACACTGAAGCTTTCTTT. Protein product: CASSPYARDRGYTEAFF.

This clonotype was counted ten times or more. CDR3 nucleotide sequence: TGTGCCAGCAGTTACATTTGGGGGCGGGAGTGGGGAGATACGCAGTATTTT. As protein: CASSYIWGREWGDTQYF. The J gene is TRBJ2-3, the V gene TRBV12-3 or TRBV12-4; TRBD2 is a possible D gene (7 bases). The V gene lost 4 bases and the J gene lost 5 bases, with 22 bases spanning the gap. The CDR3 is 17 amino acids.

In the case of this clonotype: A much larger clone lies one base from this, so it may be a read error. V is TRBV18 and J is TRBJ2-7; D uncertain. Germline V gene lookup returns CDR1 KGHSH and CDR2 LQKENI. This CDR3 is built from 12 residues. Trimming took 2 bases from V and 7 from J, leaving 9 bases between them. As DNA, the CDR3 is TGTGCCAGCTCACCAACACCGTTTGAGCAGTACTTC. It yields the protein CASSPTPFEQYF.

Worth noting for this clonotype: This probably arose from a read error, given a far larger clone one base away. This sequence joins TRBV7-9 and TRBJ2-7; 9 bases agree with TRBD2. The V gene's germline CDR1 is SEHNR and CDR2 FQNEAQ (reference sequence). The CDR3 length is 14 residues. The CDR3 bases are TGTGCCGGCAGCCCCGGGACTAGCAGCTACGAGCAGTACTTC. This encodes CAGSPGTSSYEQYF.

This clonotype was seen at least ten times. The V gene is TRBV20-1, the J gene TRBJ2-3; D is unclear. CDR3 size: 15 residues. Germline lookup yields CDR1 DFQATT and CDR2 SNEGSKA (reference sequence). V lost 5 bases and J 2 bases, leaving 17 bases between the germline ends. The CDR3, as DNA: TGCAGTGCTGCGGATCAAAGGAGAGACACAGATACGCAGTATTTT. Protein: CSAADQRRDTDTQYF.

This chain links TRBV5-8 with TRBJ1-2; D gene uncertain. Germline loops: CDR1 SGHTS, CDR2 YDEGEE. Between the trimmed V and J ends, which lost 1 base and 2 bases, there was a span of 6 bases. The CDR3 length is 13 residues. The DNA for the CDR3 is TGTGCCAGCAGCTTGATGGAGAACTATGGCTACACCTTC. This sequence encodes CASSLMENYGYTF.

This clonotype was seen ten or more times. Relative to the germline gene, one junction end is altered; a read error may explain this. The V call is TRBV12-3 or TRBV12-4, the J call TRBJ2-5; tentatively, D is TRBD1 (6 bases). The CDR3 consists of 16 residues. DNA of the CDR3: TGTGCCCGCAGCCAGGTCGGAACAGGGTCTGGCGAGACCCAGTACTTC. The encoded protein is CARSQVGTGSGETQYF.

In regard to this clonotype: A read error may be the cause here, since a much bigger clone is one base away. The rearrangement joins TRBV24-1 to TRBJ2-1, with D possibly being TRBD2 (5 bases). Germline lookup yields CDR1 KGHDR and CDR2 SFDVKD. The CDR3 length is 12 residues. Trimming removed 0 bases at V and 15 bases at J, with 11 bases between. The DNA of the CDR3 is TGTGCCACCAGTGATTTGAATGAGCGGCGGTTCTTC. Amino acids: CATSDLNERRFF.

This clonotype was detected ten times or more. This chain uses TRBV7-9 with TRBJ2-1, with a possible D match to TRBD2 (7 bases). The CDR3 sequence is 19 residues long. V was trimmed by 5 bases and J by 7 bases, leaving 30 bases between them. Germline-derived CDR1 and CDR2 are SEHNR and FQNEAQ (reference sequence). The CDR3 nucleotides are TGTGCCAGCAGCACGCTCGACGGGGTGGGGGCGGGAGTCGGTAATGAGCAGTTCTTC. Translating it yields CASSTLDGVGAGVGNEQFF.

This clonotype has a count of ten or more. V gene TRBV20-1 combines with J gene TRBJ2-7, with 10 bases matching TRBD2. CDR3 length: 15 residues. V shed 1 base, J shed 2 bases, and the junction held 5 bases outside the gene matches. From germline, CDR1 is DFQATT and CDR2 SNEGSKA (reference sequence). CDR3 bases: TGCAGTGCTAGAGGGGGTAGCGGGAGGACCTACGAGCAGTACTTC. Translated, it gives CSARGGSGRTYEQYF.

The chain combines TRBV12-3 or TRBV12-4 with TRBJ2-1; 12 nucleotides align to TRBD1. Unmatched junction bases numbered 2, after V lost 4 bases and J lost 7 bases. The CDR3 covers 14 residues. In nucleotides, the CDR3 is TGTGCCAGCAGTTGGGGACAGGGGGCGAATGAGCAGTTCTTC. As protein: CASSWGQGANEQFF.

This sequence joins TRBV4-1 and TRBJ2-7; 10 bases are shared with TRBD2. After removal of 0 bases from V and 12 bases from J, the junction contained 11 bases not matched to a gene. This CDR3 is built from 15 residues. CDR1 is MGHRA, CDR2 YSYEKL, per germline. The CDR3 spells CASSQDPTSGITPYF. For the CDR3, the DNA is TGCGCCAGCAGCCAAGACCCCACTAGCGGGATCACCCCGTACTTC.

This clonotype was seen a few times. The rearrangement joins TRBV28 to TRBJ2-1; possible D gene TRBD2, 5 bases. The CDR3 consists of 13 residues. Trimming shortened V by 8 bases and J by 1 base, and 9 bases separated the two germline ends. The germline CDR1 and CDR2 sequences are MDHEN and SYDVKM. CDR3 protein: CASGRRSYNEQFF. The CDR3 nucleotides are TGTGCCAGCGGGCGGAGGTCCTACAATGAGCAGTTCTTC.

This clonotype has a count of ten or more. The genes are TRBV5-1 and TRBJ1-1; tentatively, D is TRBD1 (5 bases). V lost 4 bases and J lost 8, with 12 bases in between. This CDR3 spans 12 amino acids. The germline V gene has CDR1 SGHRS and CDR2 YFSETQ. As DNA, the CDR3 is TGCGCCAGCAGCATATGGGACGGAGAAGCTTTCTTT. This codes for CASSIWDGEAFF. The full variable domain, its missing parts supplied by reference TRBV5-1 and TRBJ1-1, is KAGVTQTPRYLIKTRGQQVTLSCSPISGHRSVSWYQQTPGQGLQFLFEYFSETQRNKGNFPGRFSGRQFSNSRSEMNVSTLELGDSALYLCASSIWDGEAFFGQGTRLTVV.

V usage is TRBV15 and J usage is TRBJ2-5; D is undetermined. Germline assignment: CDR1 LNHNV and CDR2 YYDKDF (reference sequence). V dropped 5 bases and J dropped 5 bases, with 15 bases sitting between them. This CDR3 is 14 amino acids long. CDR3 sequence: CATSPRFAFETQYF. The CDR3 DNA is TGTGCCACCAGCCCCCGCTTCGCCTTTGAGACCCAGTACTTC.

This clonotype was detected a few times. The rearrangement joins TRBV29-1 to TRBJ1-4; D may be TRBD1 (5 bases). Germline values: CDR1 SQVTM, CDR2 ANQGSEA. This CDR3 spans 12 amino acids. The V end was cut by 4 bases, the J end by 7 bases, with 10 bases between. In DNA form, the CDR3 reads TGCAGCGTTGGGTGGGGGACTGAAAAACTGTTTTTT. It translates to CSVGWGTEKLFF.

Only a few counts were recorded for this clonotype. V gene TRBV19 combines with J gene TRBJ1-5, with 7 bases matching TRBD1. The CDR3 extends over 14 amino acids. The trim removed 0 bases at V and 6 bases at J, leaving 2 bases unmatched. The germline CDR1 and CDR2 sequences are LNHDA and SQIVND (reference sequence). CDR3 in DNA: TGTGCCAGTAGTATAGATACAGGGGCTCAGCCCCAGCATTTT. This codes for CASSIDTGAQPQHF.

The table lists this clonotype with many counts. The chain uses TRBV18 and TRBJ1-6; D perhaps matches TRBD1 (6 bases). The ends were cut back, 3 bases at V and 7 bases at J, with 13 bases in the middle. Germline V gene data show CDR1 as KGHSH and CDR2 as LQKENI. This CDR3 is 15 amino acids long. CDR3 sequence: CASSPMQGSNSPLHF. In nucleotides, the CDR3 is TGTGCCAGCTCACCTATGCAGGGGTCGAATTCACCCCTCCACTTT.